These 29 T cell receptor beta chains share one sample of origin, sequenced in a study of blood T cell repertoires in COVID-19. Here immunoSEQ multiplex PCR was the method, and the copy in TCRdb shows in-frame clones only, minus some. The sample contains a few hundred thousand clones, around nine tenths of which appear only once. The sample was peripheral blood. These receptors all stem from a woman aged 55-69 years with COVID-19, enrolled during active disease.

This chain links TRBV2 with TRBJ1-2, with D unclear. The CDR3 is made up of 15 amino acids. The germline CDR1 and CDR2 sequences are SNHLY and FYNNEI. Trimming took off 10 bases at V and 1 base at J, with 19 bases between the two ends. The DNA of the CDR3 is TGTGCCACCGTGTCGGGGAGAGTAGATAACTATGGCTACACCTTC. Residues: CATVSGRVDNYGYTF.

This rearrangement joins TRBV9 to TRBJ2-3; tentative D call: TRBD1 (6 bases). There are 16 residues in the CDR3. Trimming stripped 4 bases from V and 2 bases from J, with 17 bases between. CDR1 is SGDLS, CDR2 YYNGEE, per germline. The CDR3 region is CASSTPGHASTDTQYF. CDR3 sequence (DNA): TGTGCCAGCAGCACTCCGGGACACGCGTCCACAGATACGCAGTATTTT.

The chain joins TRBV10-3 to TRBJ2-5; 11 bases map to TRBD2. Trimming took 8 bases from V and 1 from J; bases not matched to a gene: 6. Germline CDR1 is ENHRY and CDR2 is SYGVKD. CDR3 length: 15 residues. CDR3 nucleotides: TGTGCCATCGGGGGGACTAGCGGACCCCAAGAGACCCAGTACTTC. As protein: CAIGGTSGPQETQYF.

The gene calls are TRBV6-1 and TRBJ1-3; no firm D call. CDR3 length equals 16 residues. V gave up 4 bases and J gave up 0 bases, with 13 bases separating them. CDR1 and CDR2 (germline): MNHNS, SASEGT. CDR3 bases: TGTGCCAGCAGTGGCGCGCGGCGGGACTCTGGAAACACCATATATTTT. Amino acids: CASSGARRDSGNTIYF.

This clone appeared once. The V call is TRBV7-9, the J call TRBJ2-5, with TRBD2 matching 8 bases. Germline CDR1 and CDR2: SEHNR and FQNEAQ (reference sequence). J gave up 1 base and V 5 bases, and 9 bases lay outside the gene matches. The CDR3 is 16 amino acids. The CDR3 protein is CASSLRLASTQETQYF. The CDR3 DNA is TGTGCCAGCAGCCTCCGACTAGCGAGTACCCAAGAGACCCAGTACTTC.

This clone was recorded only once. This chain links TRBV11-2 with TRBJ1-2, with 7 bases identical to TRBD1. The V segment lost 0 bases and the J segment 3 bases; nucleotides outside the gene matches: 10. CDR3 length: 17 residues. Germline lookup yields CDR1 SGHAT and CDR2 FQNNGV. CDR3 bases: TGTGCCAGCAGCTTAGACGACCAAGGCAGGGGGGACTATGGCTACACCTTC. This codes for CASSLDDQGRGDYGYTF.

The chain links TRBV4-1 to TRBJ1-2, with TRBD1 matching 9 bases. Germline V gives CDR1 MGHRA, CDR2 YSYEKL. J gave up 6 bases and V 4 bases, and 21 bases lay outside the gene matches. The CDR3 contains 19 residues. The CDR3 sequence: CASSRILGDRDYSSHGYTF. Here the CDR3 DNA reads TGCGCCAGCAGCCGGATTCTAGGGGACAGGGATTATTCTAGTCATGGCTACACCTTC.

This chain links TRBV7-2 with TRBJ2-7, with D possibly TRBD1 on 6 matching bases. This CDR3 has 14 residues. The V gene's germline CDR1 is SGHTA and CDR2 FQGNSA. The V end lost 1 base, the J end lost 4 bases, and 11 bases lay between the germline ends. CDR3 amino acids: CASSLGHTGYEQYF. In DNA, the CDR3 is TGTGCCAGCAGCTTAGGTCATACAGGGTACGAGCAGTACTTC.

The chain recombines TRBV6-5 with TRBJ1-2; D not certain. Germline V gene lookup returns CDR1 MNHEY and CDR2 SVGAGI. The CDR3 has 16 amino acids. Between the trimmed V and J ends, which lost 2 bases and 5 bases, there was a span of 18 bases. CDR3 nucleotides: TGTGCCAGCAGTTACGACGCCAGGCAAGCCCTTTATGGCTACACCTTC. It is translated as CASSYDARQALYGYTF.

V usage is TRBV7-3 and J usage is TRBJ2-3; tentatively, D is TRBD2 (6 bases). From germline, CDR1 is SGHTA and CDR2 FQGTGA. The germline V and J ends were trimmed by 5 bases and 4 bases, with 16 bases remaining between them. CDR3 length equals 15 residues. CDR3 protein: CASSRRGGEADTQYF. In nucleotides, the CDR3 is TGTGCCAGCAGCCGGAGGGGAGGAGAGGCAGATACGCAGTATTTT.

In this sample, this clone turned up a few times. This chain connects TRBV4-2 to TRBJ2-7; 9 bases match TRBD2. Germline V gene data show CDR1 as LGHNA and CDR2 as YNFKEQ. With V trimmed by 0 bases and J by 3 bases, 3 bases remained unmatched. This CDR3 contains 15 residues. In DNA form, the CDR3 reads TGTGCCAGCAGCCAAGACGCGGGGGGGATCTACGAGCAGTACTTC. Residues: CASSQDAGGIYEQYF.

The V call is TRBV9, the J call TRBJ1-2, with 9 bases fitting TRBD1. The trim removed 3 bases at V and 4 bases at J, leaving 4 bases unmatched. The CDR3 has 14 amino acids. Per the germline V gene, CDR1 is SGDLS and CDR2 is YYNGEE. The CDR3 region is CASSAQGAIYGYTF. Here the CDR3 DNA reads TGTGCCAGCAGCGCACAGGGGGCCATCTATGGCTACACCTTC.

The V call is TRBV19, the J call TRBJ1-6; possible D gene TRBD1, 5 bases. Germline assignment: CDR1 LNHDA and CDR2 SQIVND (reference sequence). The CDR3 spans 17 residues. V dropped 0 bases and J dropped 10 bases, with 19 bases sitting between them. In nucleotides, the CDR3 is TGTGCCAGTAGTATAGAGGGTCAGGGCACGGGAGGCTCACCCCTCCACTTT. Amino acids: CASSIEGQGTGGSPLHF.

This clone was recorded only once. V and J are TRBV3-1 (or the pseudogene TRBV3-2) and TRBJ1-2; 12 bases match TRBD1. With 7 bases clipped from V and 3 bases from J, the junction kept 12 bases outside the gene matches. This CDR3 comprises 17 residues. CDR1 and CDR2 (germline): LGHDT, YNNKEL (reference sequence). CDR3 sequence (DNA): TGTGCCAGCACCCAGGGACAGGGGGCGTCTTCCTACTATGGCTACACCTTC. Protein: CASTQGQGASSYYGYTF.

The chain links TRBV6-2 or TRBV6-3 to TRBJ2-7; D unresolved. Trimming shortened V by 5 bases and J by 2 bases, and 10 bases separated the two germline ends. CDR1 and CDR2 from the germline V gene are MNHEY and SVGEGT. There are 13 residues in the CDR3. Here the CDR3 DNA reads TGTGCCAGCAGTACACGGGTGCCCTACGAGCAGTACTTC. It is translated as CASSTRVPYEQYF.

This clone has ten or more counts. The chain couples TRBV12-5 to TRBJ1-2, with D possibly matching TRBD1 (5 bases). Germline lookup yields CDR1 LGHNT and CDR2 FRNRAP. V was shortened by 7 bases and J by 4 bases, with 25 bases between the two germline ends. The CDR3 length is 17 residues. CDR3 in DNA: TGTGCTAGTGCCCGTGGGGTAGGGGTGGGTGAATTCTATGGCTACACCTTC. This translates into CASARGVGVGEFYGYTF. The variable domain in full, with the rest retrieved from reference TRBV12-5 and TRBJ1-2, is DARVTQTPRHKVTEMGQEVTMRCQPILGHNTVFWYRQTMMQGLELLAYFRNRAPLDDSGMPKDRFSAEMPDATLATLKIQPSEPRDSAVYFCASARGVGVGEFYGYTFGSGTRLTVV.

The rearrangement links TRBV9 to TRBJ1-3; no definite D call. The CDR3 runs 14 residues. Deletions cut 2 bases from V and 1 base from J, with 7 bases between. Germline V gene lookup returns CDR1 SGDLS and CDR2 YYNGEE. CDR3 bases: TGTGCCAGCAGCGTTGTCCCATCTGGAAACACCATATATTTT. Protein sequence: CASSVVPSGNTIYF.

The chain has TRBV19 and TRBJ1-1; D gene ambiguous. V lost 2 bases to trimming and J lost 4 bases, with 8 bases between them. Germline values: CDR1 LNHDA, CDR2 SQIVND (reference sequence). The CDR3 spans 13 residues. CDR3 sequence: CASSISSGTEAFF. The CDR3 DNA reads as TGTGCCAGTAGTATATCTTCGGGCACTGAAGCTTTCTTT.

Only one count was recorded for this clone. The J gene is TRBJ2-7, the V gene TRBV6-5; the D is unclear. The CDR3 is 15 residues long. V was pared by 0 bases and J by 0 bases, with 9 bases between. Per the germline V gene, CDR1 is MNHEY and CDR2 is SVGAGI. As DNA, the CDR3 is TGTGCCAGCAGTTACTCTCTAGAGCTCTCCTACGAGCAGTACTTC. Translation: CASSYSLELSYEQYF.

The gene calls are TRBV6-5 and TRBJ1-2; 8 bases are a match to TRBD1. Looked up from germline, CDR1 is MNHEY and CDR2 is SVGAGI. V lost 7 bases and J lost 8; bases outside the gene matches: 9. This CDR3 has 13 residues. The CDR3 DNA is TGTGCCAGCACCGGACAGGGATTAGGAGGCTACACCTTC. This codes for CASTGQGLGGYTF.

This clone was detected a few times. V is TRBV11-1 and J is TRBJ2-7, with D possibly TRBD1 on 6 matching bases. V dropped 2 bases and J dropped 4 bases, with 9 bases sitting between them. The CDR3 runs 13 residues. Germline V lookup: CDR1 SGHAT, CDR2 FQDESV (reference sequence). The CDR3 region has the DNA TGTGCCAGCAGCTTAAGGGGGATGTACGAGCAGTACTTC. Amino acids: CASSLRGMYEQYF.

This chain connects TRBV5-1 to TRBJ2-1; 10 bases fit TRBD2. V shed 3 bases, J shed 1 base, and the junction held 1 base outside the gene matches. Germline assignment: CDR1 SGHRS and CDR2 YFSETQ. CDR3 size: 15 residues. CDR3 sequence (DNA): TGCGCCAGCAGCTCGACTAGCGGGTCCTACAATGAGCAGTTCTTC. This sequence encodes CASSSTSGSYNEQFF.

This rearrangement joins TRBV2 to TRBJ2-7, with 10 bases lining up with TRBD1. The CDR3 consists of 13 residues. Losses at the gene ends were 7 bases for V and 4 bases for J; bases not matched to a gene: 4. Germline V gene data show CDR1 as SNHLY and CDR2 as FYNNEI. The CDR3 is CASTGDRGYEQYF. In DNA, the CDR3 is TGTGCCAGCACCGGGGACAGGGGATACGAGCAGTACTTC.

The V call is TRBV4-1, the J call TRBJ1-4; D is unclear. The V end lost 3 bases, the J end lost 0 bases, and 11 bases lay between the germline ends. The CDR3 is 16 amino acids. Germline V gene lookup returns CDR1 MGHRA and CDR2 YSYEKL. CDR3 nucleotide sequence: TGCGCCAGCAGCCAGGCTCCGACATCAACTAATGAAAAACTGTTTTTT. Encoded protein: CASSQAPTSTNEKLFF.

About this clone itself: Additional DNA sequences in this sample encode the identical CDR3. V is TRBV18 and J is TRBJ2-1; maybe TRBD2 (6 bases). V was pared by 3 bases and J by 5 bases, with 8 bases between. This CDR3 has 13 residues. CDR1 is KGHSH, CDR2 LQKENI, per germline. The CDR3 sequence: CASSPGLNNEQFF. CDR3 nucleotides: TGTGCCAGCTCACCGGGACTCAACAATGAGCAGTTCTTC.

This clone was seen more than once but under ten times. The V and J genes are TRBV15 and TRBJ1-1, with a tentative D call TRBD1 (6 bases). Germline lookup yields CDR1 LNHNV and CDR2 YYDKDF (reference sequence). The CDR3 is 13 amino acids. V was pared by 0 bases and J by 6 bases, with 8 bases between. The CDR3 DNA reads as TGTGCCACCAGCAGAGACAGGGGCGCTGAAGCTTTCTTT. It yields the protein CATSRDRGAEAFF. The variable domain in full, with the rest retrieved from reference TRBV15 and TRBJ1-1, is DAMVIQNPRYQVTQFGKPVTLSCSQTLNHNVMYWYQQKSSQAPKLLFHYYDKDFNNEADTPDNFQSRRPNTSFCFLDIRSPGLGDTAMYLCATSRDRGAEAFFGQGTRLTVV.

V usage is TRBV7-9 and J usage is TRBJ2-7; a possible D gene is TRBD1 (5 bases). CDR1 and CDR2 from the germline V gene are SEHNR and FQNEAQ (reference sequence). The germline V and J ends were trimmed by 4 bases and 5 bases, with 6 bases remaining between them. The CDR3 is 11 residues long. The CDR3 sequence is CASSSRDEQYF. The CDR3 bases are TGTGCCAGCAGCTCCAGGGACGAGCAGTACTTC. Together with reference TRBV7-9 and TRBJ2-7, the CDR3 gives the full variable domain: DTGVSQNPRHKITKRGQNVTFRCDPISEHNRLYWYRQTLGQGPEFLTYFQNEAQLEKSRLLSDRFSAERPKGSFSTLEIQRTEQGDSAMYLCASSSRDEQYFGPGTRLTVT.

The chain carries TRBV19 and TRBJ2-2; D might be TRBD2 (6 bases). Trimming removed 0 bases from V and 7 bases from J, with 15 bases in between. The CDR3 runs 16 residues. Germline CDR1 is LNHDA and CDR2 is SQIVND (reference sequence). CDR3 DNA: TGTGCCAGTAGTATAGAATGGAGGGAGGCGATCGGGGAGCTGTTTTTT. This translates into CASSIEWREAIGELFF.

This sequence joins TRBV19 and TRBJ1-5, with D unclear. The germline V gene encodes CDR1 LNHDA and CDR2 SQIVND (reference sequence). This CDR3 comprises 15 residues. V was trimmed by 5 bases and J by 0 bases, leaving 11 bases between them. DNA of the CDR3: TGTGCCAGTAGTGGAGACTACTATAGCAATCAGCCCCAGCATTTT. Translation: CASSGDYYSNQPQHF.